This T cell receptor beta chain was identified during a study of blood T cell repertoires in COVID-19. Study in general: The samples span acute and convalescent COVID-19 from the United States, Italy and Spain. In each case, the material was cDNA or gDNA derived from T cells, B-cell-depleted T cells, or PBMCs.

Participant-reported clinical history was the basis for cohort assignment. The germline CDR1 and CDR2 sequences are SGHDN and FVKESK. The CDR3 spans 16 residues. The V end was cut by 4 bases, the J end by 0 bases, with 15 bases between. This clone has just a few counts. Per the original methods: Reference gene primer amplification in the assay estimated nucleated cell counts. Profiling relied on immunoSEQ multiplex PCR, and the TCRdb table lists in-frame clones only, not all of them. That table is the source of V, J and clone size, and D and trimming were worked out from the DNA. This sample has approximately 200,000 clones, with 75% to 90% found just once.

This receptor was obtained from a woman younger than 30 in a cohort exposed to, infected with or recovered from COVID-19 (not recorded which). The sample was PBMCs or T cells enriched from blood (not recorded which). The chain is built from TRBV14 and TRBJ1-1; no definite D call. This CDR3 reads CASSLLDSYMNTEAFF. The CDR3 DNA sequence: TGTGCCAGCAGCCTCTTGGACTCCTACATGAACACTGAAGCTTTCTTT.